Included here is one T cell receptor (beta chain) sequence, with context. Its cognate antigen is unknown. TCRdb reprocessed the 5' RACE reads with MiXCR, giving one entry per CDR3 protein. The sample has roughly 580,000 distinct CDR3 sequences, about a sixth seen once; the top ten hold about 12%. The data stem from a study of T-cell memory formation after mild COVID-19. Study as a whole: Largely donor-specific TCR clusters were found. Findings and limits, study-wide: A second wave expanding day 15 to 37 was CD4+-biased; contracting clones were balanced.

V was clipped by 1 base and J by 8 bases, with 11 bases between them. This CDR3 contains 13 residues. Per the germline V gene, CDR1 is SGHTA and CDR2 is FQGTGA. Sequencing used PBMCs or a T cell subset sorted from them (not recorded which). V usage is TRBV7-3 and J usage is TRBJ1-2; D unclear. This clonotype was sampled from an adult woman who had mild COVID-19 (a few samples of this study predate the infection). Cell type and time point are not known. The CDR3 is CASSLSGFEGYTF. CDR3 DNA: TGTGCCAGCAGCTTAAGTGGGTTCGAGGGCTACACCTTC.